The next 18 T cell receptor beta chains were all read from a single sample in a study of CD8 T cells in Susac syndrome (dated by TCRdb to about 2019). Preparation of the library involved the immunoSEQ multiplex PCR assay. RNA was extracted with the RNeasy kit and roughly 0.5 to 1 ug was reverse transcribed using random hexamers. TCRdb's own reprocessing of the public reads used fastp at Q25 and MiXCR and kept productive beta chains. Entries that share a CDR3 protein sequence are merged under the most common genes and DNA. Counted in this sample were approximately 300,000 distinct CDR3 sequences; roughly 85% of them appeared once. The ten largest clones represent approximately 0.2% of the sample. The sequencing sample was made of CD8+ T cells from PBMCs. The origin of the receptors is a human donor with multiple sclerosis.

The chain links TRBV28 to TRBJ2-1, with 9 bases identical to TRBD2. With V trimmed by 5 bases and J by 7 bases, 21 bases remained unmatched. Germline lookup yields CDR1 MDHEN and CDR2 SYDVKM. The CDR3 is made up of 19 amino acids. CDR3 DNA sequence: TGTGCCAGCAGTCCCAACGAGCCTCTAGCGGGAACAGCTAGGAATGAGCAGTTCTTC. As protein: CASSPNEPLAGTARNEQFF.

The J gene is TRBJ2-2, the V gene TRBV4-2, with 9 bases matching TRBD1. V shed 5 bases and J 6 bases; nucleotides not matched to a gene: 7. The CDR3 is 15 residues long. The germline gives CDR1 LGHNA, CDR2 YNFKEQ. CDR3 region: CASSFTGGGPGELFF. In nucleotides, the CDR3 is TGTGCCAGCAGCTTCACAGGGGGCGGCCCCGGGGAGCTGTTTTTT.

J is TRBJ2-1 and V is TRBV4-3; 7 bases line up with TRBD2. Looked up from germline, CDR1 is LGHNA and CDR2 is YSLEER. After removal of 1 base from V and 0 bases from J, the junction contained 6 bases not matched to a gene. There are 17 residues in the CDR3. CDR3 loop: CASSQVLREASYNEQFF. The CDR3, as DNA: TGCGCCAGCAGCCAAGTATTACGGGAGGCCTCCTACAATGAGCAGTTCTTC.

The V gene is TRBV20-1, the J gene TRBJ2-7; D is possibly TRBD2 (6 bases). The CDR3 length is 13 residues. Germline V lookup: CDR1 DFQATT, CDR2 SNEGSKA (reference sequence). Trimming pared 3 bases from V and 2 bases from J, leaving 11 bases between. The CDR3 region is CSARISGTYEQYF. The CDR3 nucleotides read TGCAGTGCTAGGATTAGCGGTACCTACGAGCAGTACTTC.

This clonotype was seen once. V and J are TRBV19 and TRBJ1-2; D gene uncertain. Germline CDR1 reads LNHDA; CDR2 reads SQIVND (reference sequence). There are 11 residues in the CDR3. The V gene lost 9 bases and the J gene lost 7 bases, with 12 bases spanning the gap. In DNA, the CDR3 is TGTGCCAGCGGGGATTGGGGTGGCTACACCTTC. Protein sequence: CASGDWGGYTF. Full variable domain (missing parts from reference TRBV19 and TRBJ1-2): DGGITQSPKYLFRKEGQNVTLSCEQNLNHDAMYWYRQDPGQGLRLIYYSQIVNDFQKGDIAEGYSVSREKKESFPLTVTSAQKNPTAFYLCASGDWGGYTFGSGTRLTVV.

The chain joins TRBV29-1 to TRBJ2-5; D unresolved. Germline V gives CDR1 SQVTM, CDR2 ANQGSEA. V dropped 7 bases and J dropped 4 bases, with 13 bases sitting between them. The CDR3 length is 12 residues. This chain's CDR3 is CSGETELETQYF. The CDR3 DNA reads TGCAGCGGGGAAACTGAGCTAGAGACCCAGTACTTC.

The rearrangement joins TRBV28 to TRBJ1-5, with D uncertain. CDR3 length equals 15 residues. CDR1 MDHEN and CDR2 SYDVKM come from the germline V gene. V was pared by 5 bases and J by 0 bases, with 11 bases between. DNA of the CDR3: TGTGCCAGCAGTACGGGAGTAAATAGCAATCAGCCCCAGCATTTT. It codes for CASSTGVNSNQPQHF.

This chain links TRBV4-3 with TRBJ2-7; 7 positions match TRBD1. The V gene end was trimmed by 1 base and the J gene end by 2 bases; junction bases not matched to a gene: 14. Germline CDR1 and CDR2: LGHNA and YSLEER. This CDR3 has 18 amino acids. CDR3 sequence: CASSQVLLSGQEAYEQYF. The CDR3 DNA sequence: TGCGCCAGCAGCCAAGTGCTCCTCTCCGGACAGGAAGCCTACGAGCAGTACTTC.

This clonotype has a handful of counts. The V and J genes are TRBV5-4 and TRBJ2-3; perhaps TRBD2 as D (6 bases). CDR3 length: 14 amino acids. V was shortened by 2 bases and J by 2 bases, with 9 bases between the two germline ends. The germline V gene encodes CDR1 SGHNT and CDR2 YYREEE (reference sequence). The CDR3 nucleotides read TGTGCCAGCAGCTTAAAGGACTACACAGATACGCAGTATTTT. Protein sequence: CASSLKDYTDTQYF.

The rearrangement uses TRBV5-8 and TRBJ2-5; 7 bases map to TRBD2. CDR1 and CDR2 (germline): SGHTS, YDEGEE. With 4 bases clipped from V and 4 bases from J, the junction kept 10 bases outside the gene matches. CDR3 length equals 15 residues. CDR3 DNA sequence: TGTGCCAGCAGCGTTGGATGGGAGGGGCGAGAGACCCAGTACTTC. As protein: CASSVGWEGRETQYF.

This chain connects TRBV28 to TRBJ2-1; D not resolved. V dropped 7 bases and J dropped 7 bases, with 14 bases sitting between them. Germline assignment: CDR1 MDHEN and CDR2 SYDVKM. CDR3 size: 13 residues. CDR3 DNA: TGTGCCAGCACCTCCCTCTCGTGGAATGAGCAGTTCTTC. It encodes CASTSLSWNEQFF.

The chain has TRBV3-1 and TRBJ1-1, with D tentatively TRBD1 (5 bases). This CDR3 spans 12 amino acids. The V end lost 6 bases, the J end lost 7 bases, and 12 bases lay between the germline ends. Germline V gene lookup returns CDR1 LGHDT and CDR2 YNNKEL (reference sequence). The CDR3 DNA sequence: TGTGCCAGCAGGCAGACAGAGCGTGAAGCTTTCTTT. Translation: CASRQTEREAFF.

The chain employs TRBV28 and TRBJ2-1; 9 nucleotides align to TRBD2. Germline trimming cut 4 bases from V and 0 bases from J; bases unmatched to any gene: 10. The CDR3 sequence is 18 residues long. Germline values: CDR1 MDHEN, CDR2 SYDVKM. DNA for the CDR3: TGTGCCAGCAGTTCGCGCGGCAAAGCGGGAGGCTCCTACAATGAGCAGTTCTTC. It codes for CASSSRGKAGGSYNEQFF.

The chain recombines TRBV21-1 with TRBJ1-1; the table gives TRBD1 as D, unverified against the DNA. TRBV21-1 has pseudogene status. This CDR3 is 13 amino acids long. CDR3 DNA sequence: TGTGCCAGCAGCACGACGGCGGCCCAAGAAGCTTTCTTT. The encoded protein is CASSTTAAQEAFF.

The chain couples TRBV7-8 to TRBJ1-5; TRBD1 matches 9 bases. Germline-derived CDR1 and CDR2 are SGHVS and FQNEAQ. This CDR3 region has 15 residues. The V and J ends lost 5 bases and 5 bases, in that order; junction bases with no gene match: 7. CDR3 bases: TGTGCCAGCAGCCGTGGGACAGGGAGTTATCAGCCCCAGCATTTT. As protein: CASSRGTGSYQPQHF.

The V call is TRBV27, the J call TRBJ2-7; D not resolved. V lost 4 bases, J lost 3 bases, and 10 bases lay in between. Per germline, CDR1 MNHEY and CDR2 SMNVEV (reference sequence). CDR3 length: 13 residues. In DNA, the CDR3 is TGTGCCAGCAGTTCCAGTCCATTCTACGAGCAGTACTTC. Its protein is CASSSSPFYEQYF.

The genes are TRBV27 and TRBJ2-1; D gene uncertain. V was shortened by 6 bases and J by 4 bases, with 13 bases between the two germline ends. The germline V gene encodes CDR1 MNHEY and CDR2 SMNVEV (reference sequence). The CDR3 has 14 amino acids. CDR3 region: CASSPSAYYNEQFF. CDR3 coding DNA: TGTGCCAGCAGCCCCTCGGCCTATTACAATGAGCAGTTCTTC.

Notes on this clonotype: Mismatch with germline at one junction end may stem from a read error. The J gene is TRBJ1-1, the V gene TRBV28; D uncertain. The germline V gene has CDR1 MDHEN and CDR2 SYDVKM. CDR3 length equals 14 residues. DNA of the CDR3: TGTGCCAGCAGTTTACTTCGGGAGAACGCTGAAGCTTTCTTT. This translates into CASSLLRENAEAFF.